The 19 T cell receptor beta chains below all came from one sample that was sequenced in a study of blood T cell repertoires in COVID-19. Repertoires were generated with immunoSEQ multiplex PCR, while TCRdb's copy carries only in-frame clones and drops some. Counted here are 150,000 to 200,000 clones, approximately 90% occurring once; the ten biggest clones make up roughly 0.85%. Specimen: peripheral blood. These receptors originate from a woman under 30 who had recovered from COVID-19.

To note about this clone: In the same sample, other DNA sequences code for this CDR3. This rearrangement joins TRBV7-3 to TRBJ1-1, with D possibly being TRBD1 (5 bases). This CDR3 has 14 residues. Germline CDR1 SGHTA, CDR2 FQGTGA. Trimming took 0 bases from V and 5 from J, leaving 10 bases between them. CDR3 sequence (DNA): TGTGCCAGCAGCTTAACGGGCCAGGGAACTGAAGCTTTCTTT. It specifies CASSLTGQGTEAFF. The whole variable domain, filled in from reference TRBV7-3 and TRBJ1-1, reads GAGVSQTPSNKVTEKGKYVELRCDPISGHTALYWYRQSLGQGPEFLIYFQGTGAADDSGLPNDRFFAVRPEGSVSTLKIQRTERGDSAVYLCASSLTGQGTEAFFGQGTRLTVV.

The V and J genes are TRBV5-4 and TRBJ2-7, with D tentatively TRBD2 (6 bases). The CDR3 runs to 16 residues. Germline V gene data show CDR1 as SGHNT and CDR2 as YYREEE (reference sequence). V gave up 7 bases and J gave up 0 bases, with 20 bases separating them. CDR3 region: CASSEIGGLTSYEQYF. The CDR3, as DNA: TGTGCCAGCTCAGAAATCGGGGGACTGACCTCCTACGAGCAGTACTTC.

The genes are TRBV29-1 and TRBJ1-2, with a tentative D call TRBD1 (6 bases). Germline V gene lookup returns CDR1 SQVTM and CDR2 ANQGSEA. There are 12 residues in the CDR3. V shed 7 bases and J shed 8 bases, with 17 bases lying between them. CDR3 residues: CSALQGSGGYTF. The CDR3 region has the DNA TGCAGCGCGCTACAGGGAAGTGGAGGCTACACCTTC. The full variable domain, with the rest looked up from reference TRBV29-1 and TRBJ1-2, is SAVISQKPSRDICQRGTSLTIQCQVDSQVTMMFWYRQQPGQSLTLIATANQGSEATYESGFVIDKFPISRPNLTFSTLTVSNMSPEDSSIYLCSALQGSGGYTFGSGTRLTVV.

The genes are TRBV19 and TRBJ2-2; tentatively, D is TRBD2 (6 bases). V was shortened by 5 bases and J by 3 bases, with 10 bases between the two germline ends. Germline V CDR1 and CDR2: LNHDA, SQIVND (reference sequence). CDR3 size: 14 residues. CDR3 nucleotides: TGTGCCAGTAGTGCGGGACTCCACACCGGGGAGCTGTTTTTT. It yields the protein CASSAGLHTGELFF.

The gene calls are TRBV20-1 and TRBJ1-1; 7 positions agree with TRBD1. The junction had 12 bases not matched to a gene; V was cut back by 3 bases and J by 5 bases. The CDR3 loop spans 15 amino acids. Germline lookup yields CDR1 DFQATT and CDR2 SNEGSKA (reference sequence). CDR3 nucleotide sequence: TGCAGTGCTAGTCAAGGGGGCGGTCTGGGGACTGAAGCTTTCTTT. It translates to CSASQGGGLGTEAFF.

The chain joins TRBV27 to TRBJ2-1, with 9 bases that match TRBD1. Per germline, CDR1 MNHEY and CDR2 SMNVEV (reference sequence). This CDR3 has 15 residues. With 6 bases clipped from V and 4 bases from J, the junction kept 7 bases outside the gene matches. CDR3 residues: CASRPAGTGYNEQFF. CDR3 DNA: TGTGCCAGCAGGCCGGCCGGGACAGGGTACAATGAGCAGTTCTTC.

The V and J genes are TRBV7-9 and TRBJ2-3; 8 positions agree with TRBD2. The CDR3 sequence is 14 residues long. Unmatched junction bases numbered 6, after V lost 6 bases and J lost 4 bases. Germline lookup yields CDR1 SEHNR and CDR2 FQNEAQ (reference sequence). The CDR3 sequence is CASRLAVESDTQYF. CDR3 sequence (DNA): TGTGCCAGCAGACTAGCGGTTGAGTCAGATACGCAGTATTTT.

This clone was seen only once. CDR3 nucleotides: TGTGCCAGCTCACCACCGTCAGACGAGCAGTACGTC. Translated, it gives CASSPPSDEQYV. The chain links TRBV18 to TRBJ2-7; D is uncertain. With 0 bases removed from V and 5 bases from J, the gap between germline ends came to 5 bases. This CDR3 comprises 12 residues. Germline values: CDR1 KGHSH, CDR2 LQKENI.

This clone was recorded only once. The genes are TRBV7-9 and TRBJ1-1; 7 bases are shared with TRBD1. The ends lost 5 bases at V and 7 bases at J; junction bases unmatched: 10. The length of the CDR3 is 14 residues. The germline V gene encodes CDR1 SEHNR and CDR2 FQNEAQ (reference sequence). CDR3 sequence reads: CASSPVKGAGEAFF. The CDR3 nucleotides are TGTGCCAGCAGCCCAGTGAAGGGGGCGGGTGAAGCTTTCTTT.

V is TRBV6-5 and J is TRBJ1-3; D remains ambiguous. With 10 bases removed from V and 4 bases from J, the gap between germline ends came to 20 bases. Per the germline V gene, CDR1 is MNHEY and CDR2 is SVGAGI. The CDR3 runs 15 residues. In DNA, the CDR3 is TGTGCCACCCGGGCGGGGATTTTTTCCGGAAACACCATATATTTT. Translating it yields CATRAGIFSGNTIYF.

V usage is TRBV21-1 and J usage is TRBJ1-5; the table's D call, TRBD1, has no DNA check behind it. TRBV21-1 is reported as a pseudogene. The CDR3 loop spans 18 amino acids. As DNA, the CDR3 is TGTGCCAGCAGCCCTCCCGGGACAGGGTCGTGTGGCAATCAGCCCCAGCATTTT. It yields the protein CASSPPGTGSCGNQPQHF.

CDR3 sequence: CASHSSNEQFF. CDR3 in DNA: TGTGCCTCCCATAGTAGCAATGAGCAGTTCTTC. The chain is built from TRBV5-4 and TRBJ2-1; D gene ambiguous. The CDR3 is 11 amino acids. V was shortened by 10 bases and J by 6 bases, with 11 bases between the two germline ends. Germline V gene lookup returns CDR1 SGHNT and CDR2 YYREEE (reference sequence). Filled out from reference TRBV5-4 and TRBJ2-1, the complete variable domain reads ETGVTQSPTHLIKTRGQQVTLRCSSQSGHNTVSWYQQALGQGPQFIFQYYREEENGRGNFPPRFSGLQFPNYSSELNVNALELDDSALYLCASHSSNEQFFGPGTRLTVL.

This clone was recorded a few times. This chain links TRBV2 with TRBJ2-1; TRBD2 matches at 12 bases. This CDR3 comprises 14 residues. V trimming: 6 bases; J trimming: 9 bases; junction bases outside the gene matches: 6. Germline CDR1 is SNHLY and CDR2 is FYNNEI. The CDR3 sequence is CASRLAGGPGEQFF. Written as DNA, the CDR3 is TGTGCCAGCAGGCTAGCGGGAGGGCCTGGTGAGCAGTTCTTC.

The chain links TRBV7-2 to TRBJ1-3; a possible D gene is TRBD1 (6 bases). This CDR3 region has 14 residues. V lost 4 bases, J lost 4 bases, and 11 bases lay in between. CDR1 SGHTA and CDR2 FQGNSA come from the germline V gene. Here the CDR3 reads CASSYTGTGNTIYF. The CDR3 DNA sequence: TGTGCCAGCAGCTATACAGGGACGGGAAACACCATATATTTT.

The chain uses TRBV4-1 and TRBJ1-1, with D maybe TRBD1 (5 bases). The CDR3 has 14 amino acids. Trimming pared 1 base from V and 6 bases from J, leaving 12 bases between. Germline assignment: CDR1 MGHRA and CDR2 YSYEKL. The CDR3 DNA reads TGCGCCAGCAGCCAAGGTCCAGGGATCTCTGAAGCTTTCTTT. This gives the protein CASSQGPGISEAFF.

This clone has a single count. This rearrangement joins TRBV5-4 to TRBJ2-3; 7 bases are shared with TRBD1. This CDR3 region has 15 residues. Looked up from germline, CDR1 is SGHNT and CDR2 is YYREEE (reference sequence). Trimming removed 3 bases from V and 5 bases from J; junction bases left unmatched: 9. This CDR3 reads CASSSGTANRDTQYF. CDR3 bases: TGTGCCAGCAGCTCCGGGACAGCCAACCGAGATACGCAGTATTTT.

This clone was recorded only once. J is TRBJ2-7 and V is TRBV5-4, with 8 bases aligning to TRBD1. The V segment lost 2 bases and the J segment 3 bases; nucleotides outside the gene matches: 1. Looked up from germline, CDR1 is SGHNT and CDR2 is YYREEE (reference sequence). The CDR3 has 13 amino acids. CDR3 nucleotide sequence: TGTGCCAGCAGCTTAGACAGGGGCTACGAGCAGTACGTC. Translation: CASSLDRGYEQYV.

This clone was seen only a few times. The rearrangement uses TRBV7-9 and TRBJ2-1, with 7 bases identical to TRBD2. V trimming: 6 bases; J trimming: 5 bases; junction bases outside the gene matches: 10. In germline, CDR1 is SEHNR, CDR2 FQNEAQ (reference sequence). The CDR3 totals 15 residues. The CDR3, as DNA: TGTGCCAGCAGGCTCTCGCGGGAGCCAAACAATGAGCAGTTCTTC. It codes for CASRLSREPNNEQFF. Full variable domain (missing parts from reference TRBV7-9 and TRBJ2-1): DTGVSQNPRHKITKRGQNVTFRCDPISEHNRLYWYRQTLGQGPEFLTYFQNEAQLEKSRLLSDRFSAERPKGSFSTLEIQRTEQGDSAMYLCASRLSREPNNEQFFGPGTRLTVL.

This rearrangement joins TRBV18 to TRBJ2-3; 7 bases are a match to TRBD2. V dropped 6 bases and J dropped 5; count of bases not matched to a gene: 14. The CDR3 spans 16 residues. Germline loops: CDR1 KGHSH, CDR2 LQKENI. CDR3 nucleotides: TGTGCCAGCTCCGACCGGTGGGGGAGGGCCTTAGATACGCAGTATTTT. Its translation: CASSDRWGRALDTQYF.